The 30 T cell receptor beta chains below were found in one sample sequenced in a study of T cells in Graves' hyperthyroidism and ophthalmopathy. Amplified regions were TCR beta CDR3 sequences from RNA transcripts. RT-PCR in the first round (using the HTBI primer set) targeted the TCR CDR3. MiXCR was run by TCRdb on the multiplex PCR reads, yielding one entry per CDR3 protein. Of just under 750,000 distinct CDR3 sequences listed, roughly a third were seen once; the top ten hold 30% to 40%. Material for sequencing was blood. The receptors were sampled from a woman between 40 and 50 years old with Graves' hyperthyroidism.

Note on this clonotype: One end of the junction fails to match germline, which may point to a read error. This chain connects TRBV7-9 to TRBJ1-2, with D unresolved. CDR1 SEHNR and CDR2 FQNEAQ come from the germline V gene (reference sequence). The CDR3 has 13 residues. CDR3 DNA sequence: TGTGCCGGCAGCTTAGCTGACACCTATGGCTACACCTTC. This codes for CAGSLADTYGYTF.

This clonotype was observed at least ten times. CDR3 sequence: CASSLDPGGGSPLHF. The CDR3 DNA reads as TGTGCCAGCAGCTTGGACCCAGGGGGTGGATCACCCCTCCACTTT. The chain recombines TRBV11-2 with TRBJ1-6; 7 nucleotides align to TRBD1. The J segment lost 10 bases and the V segment lost 3 bases, leaving 9 bases of the junction unmatched. Germline assignment: CDR1 SGHAT and CDR2 FQNNGV. CDR3 length: 15 amino acids.

This clonotype was detected many times. Its ends do not fully match the called genes, so a read error is possible. The genes are TRBV20-1 and TRBJ1-1; TRBD1 aligns across 7 bases. Germline CDR1 and CDR2: DFQATT and SNEGSKA (reference sequence). This CDR3 is 13 amino acids long. CDR3 region: CSSRRTGATEAFF. CDR3 nucleotide sequence: TGCAGTTCTAGAAGAACAGGGGCCACTGAAGCTTTCTTT.

This clonotype came up a few times. The gene calls are TRBV4-3 and TRBJ2-5; D ambiguous. Germline values: CDR1 LGHNA, CDR2 YSLEER. Trimming left V 6 bases short and J 5 bases short, with 16 bases between. The length of the CDR3 is 14 residues. The CDR3 loop is CASSGRTLRETQYF. CDR3 bases: TGCGCCAGCAGTGGACGAACCTTGAGGGAGACCCAGTACTTC.

Points on this clonotype: Germline is not matched at one junction end, which may reflect a read error. This sequence joins TRBV29-1 and TRBJ1-4; the match to TRBD1 covers 8 bases. This CDR3 region has 12 residues. Germline V lookup: CDR1 SQVTM, CDR2 ANQGSEA. DNA of the CDR3: TGCAGCGTCCGGACAGGGAATGAAGAACTGTTTTTT. This sequence encodes CSVRTGNEELFF.

V and J are TRBV7-9 and TRBJ1-2; TRBD1 matches at 8 bases. With V trimmed by 6 bases and J by 6 bases, 15 bases remained unmatched. The CDR3 extends over 16 amino acids. CDR1 SEHNR and CDR2 FQNEAQ come from the germline V gene (reference sequence). The CDR3 DNA reads as TGTGCCAGCAGTTTGTACAGGGGGTCAGAAAAGGATGGCTACACCTTC. Translated: CASSLYRGSEKDGYTF. The variable domain in full, completed from reference TRBV7-9 and TRBJ1-2, reads DTGVSQNPRHKITKRGQNVTFRCDPISEHNRLYWYRQTLGQGPEFLTYFQNEAQLEKSRLLSDRFSAERPKGSFSTLEIQRTEQGDSAMYLCASSLYRGSEKDGYTFGSGTRLTVV.

This clonotype appeared many times. This chain connects TRBV20-1 to TRBJ2-2; a weak D match, TRBD1 (6 bases). Germline V CDR1 and CDR2: DFQATT, SNEGSKA (reference sequence). The V end lost 0 bases, the J end lost 2 bases, and 7 bases lay between the germline ends. This CDR3 is built from 14 residues. CDR3 sequence (DNA): TGCAGTGCTAGAGAGGACAGCAACACCGGGGAGCTGTTTTTT. This translates into CSAREDSNTGELFF.

The chain has TRBV6-5 and TRBJ2-7, with 8 positions matching TRBD1. CDR3 length: 14 residues. The V and J ends lost 6 bases and 0 bases, in that order; junction bases with no gene match: 4. CDR1 MNHEY and CDR2 SVGAGI come from the germline V gene. The CDR3: CASRYQGASYEQYF. CDR3 coding DNA: TGTGCCAGCAGATATCAGGGGGCCTCCTACGAGCAGTACTTC.

In this sample, this clonotype turned up a few times. This chain uses TRBV20-1 with TRBJ1-5; D ambiguous. Germline V lookup: CDR1 DFQATT, CDR2 SNEGSKA (reference sequence). V lost 3 bases and J lost 0, with 12 bases in between. This CDR3 is built from 15 residues. CDR3 nucleotides: TGCAGTGCTAGGGAGTTTCGGGGTAGCAATCAGCCCCAGCATTTT. This codes for CSAREFRGSNQPQHF.

Comments on this clonotype: Lacking the conserved final phenylalanine or tryptophan, this CDR3 likely reflects a read error. J is TRBJ1-1 and V is TRBV5-1, with D maybe TRBD1 (6 bases). The germline V and J ends were trimmed by 0 bases and 8 bases, with 17 bases remaining between them. The CDR3 totals 15 residues. Germline values: CDR1 SGHRS, CDR2 YFSETQ. CDR3 sequence reads: CASSLESRGRGEAFS. The CDR3 DNA reads TGCGCCAGCAGCTTGGAGTCGCGGGGGCGGGGCGAAGCTTTCTCT.

There are many counts of this clonotype. V gene TRBV7-9 combines with J gene TRBJ1-2; the D gene is possibly TRBD1 (5 bases). CDR1 and CDR2 (germline): SEHNR, FQNEAQ (reference sequence). Trimming removed 5 bases at V and 8 bases at J, with 18 bases between. CDR3 length: 14 amino acids. The CDR3 bases are TGTGCCAGCAGCCAAGACAGCGACGAACGCGGCTACACCTTC. Its protein product is CASSQDSDERGYTF.

The chain links TRBV12-3 or TRBV12-4 to TRBJ1-5; D might be TRBD1 (5 bases). Trimming pared 9 bases from V and 7 bases from J, leaving 22 bases between. The CDR3 length is 15 residues. Written as DNA, the CDR3 is TGTGCCAGTAGTAAAGTGGTCAGGGCGGACCAGCCCCAGCATTTT. Translating gives CASSKVVRADQPQHF.

The chain carries TRBV10-3 and TRBJ1-6; 9 nucleotides line up with TRBD1. V was clipped by 0 bases and J by 4 bases; unmatched bases: 4. Germline CDR1 is ENHRY and CDR2 is SYGVKD. This CDR3 contains 17 residues. The CDR3 loop is CAISESDRGLYNSPLHF. The CDR3 bases are TGTGCCATCAGTGAGTCGGACAGGGGTCTATATAATTCACCCCTCCACTTT.

There are a few counts of this clonotype. The rearrangement links TRBV5-8 to TRBJ2-7; TRBD1 aligns across 8 bases. With 4 bases clipped from V and 2 bases from J, the junction kept 8 bases outside the gene matches. This CDR3 is built from 15 residues. Looked up from germline, CDR1 is SGHTS and CDR2 is YDEGEE. In nucleotides, the CDR3 is TGTGCCAGCAGCCGAACCGGGACAGGACCCTACGAGCAGTACTTC. Its protein product is CASSRTGTGPYEQYF. The whole variable domain, filled in from reference TRBV5-8 and TRBJ2-7, reads EAGVTQSPTHLIKTRGQQATLRCSPISGHTSVYWYQQALGLGLQFLLWYDEGEERNRGNFPPRFSGRQFPNYSSELNVNALELEDSALYLCASSRTGTGPYEQYFGPGTRLTVT.

This clonotype has only a few counts. This rearrangement joins TRBV6-5 to TRBJ2-7; 11 bases agree with TRBD2. Germline trimming cut 7 bases from V and 4 bases from J; bases unmatched to any gene: 9. Germline assignment: CDR1 MNHEY and CDR2 SVGAGI. The CDR3 has 15 amino acids. The DNA for the CDR3 is TGTGCCAGCAACAAAGCGGGACTAGCGGATTACGAGCAGTACTTC. This encodes CASNKAGLADYEQYF.

Concerning this clonotype itself: Sequence at one end of the junction differs from germline and may be a read error. The chain uses TRBV25-1 and TRBJ2-5, with D perhaps assigned TRBD1 or TRBD2 (5 bases each). This CDR3 contains 13 residues. The germline gives CDR1 MGHDK, CDR2 SYGVNS. CDR3 sequence reads: CATNEGPQETQYF. The CDR3 region has the DNA TGCGCCACTAACGAGGGGCCCCAAGAGACCCAGTACTTC.

Details on this clonotype: A junction boundary mismatches the germline segment, possibly from a read error. The chain carries TRBV7-2 and TRBJ2-2, with TRBD2 matching over 12 bases. Germline CDR1 is SGHTA and CDR2 is FQGNSA. The CDR3 extends over 19 amino acids. The CDR3 reads CASSQITTSGSFDTGELFF. The CDR3 nucleotides read TGCGCCAGCAGCCAAATCACGACTAGCGGGAGTTTTGACACCGGGGAGCTGTTTTTT.

As for this clonotype: This may be a read error, as it is one base from a much larger clone. The gene calls are TRBV5-4 and TRBJ1-5; no clear D. The CDR3 length is 14 residues. Germline CDR1 and CDR2: SGHNT and YYREEE (reference sequence). The CDR3 is CVSSLMGLDQPQHF. The CDR3 coding sequence is TGTGTCAGCAGCTTGATGGGTCTCGATCAGCCCCAGCATTTT.

With regard to this clonotype: This may be a read error: a much more frequent sequence differs by one nucleotide. The chain has TRBV12-3 or TRBV12-4 and TRBJ1-2; D might be TRBD1 (6 bases). The CDR3 runs 14 residues. V lost 7 bases and J lost 7, with 19 bases in between. CDR3 in amino acids: CASTNTGILAGYTF. As DNA, the CDR3 is TGTGCCAGCACAAACACAGGGATCCTGGCTGGCTACACCTTC.

The rearrangement joins TRBV7-2 to TRBJ2-7, with 11 bases identical to TRBD2. The CDR3 spans 15 residues. V dropped 4 bases and J dropped 4; count of bases not matched to a gene: 6. Germline CDR1 is SGHTA and CDR2 is FQGNSA. CDR3 in DNA: TGTGCCAGCAGCTCTACTAGCGGGAGTGGGTACGAGCAGTACTTC. It codes for CASSSTSGSGYEQYF. The whole variable domain, filled in from reference TRBV7-2 and TRBJ2-7, reads GAGVSQSPSNKVTEKGKDVELRCDPISGHTALYWYRQSLGQGLEFLIYFQGNSAPDKSGLPSDRFSAERTGGSVSTLTIQRTQQEDSAVYLCASSSTSGSGYEQYFGPGTRLTVT.

V and J are TRBV20-1 and TRBJ2-5, with 7 bases that match TRBD2. The CDR3 sequence is 13 residues long. The germline V gene has CDR1 DFQATT and CDR2 SNEGSKA (reference sequence). The V and J ends lost 5 bases and 11 bases, in that order; junction bases with no gene match: 14. Written as DNA, the CDR3 is TGCAGTGCTGAACTAGCGCGAACAGATACGCAGTACTTC. The encoded protein is CSAELARTDTQYF.

This clonotype has only a few counts. A read error may account for a junction end that differs from germline. The chain carries TRBV3-1 and TRBJ1-1; D remains ambiguous. Germline V gene data show CDR1 as LGHDT and CDR2 as YNNKEL (reference sequence). The CDR3 length is 13 residues. Here the CDR3 DNA reads TGCGCCAGCAGCCAAGACGGAAGTGTTGAAGCTTTCTTT. Translating it yields CASSQDGSVEAFF. The whole variable domain, remainder taken from reference TRBV3-1 and TRBJ1-1, is DTAVSQTPKYLVTQMGNDKSIKCEQNLGHDTMYWYKQDSKKFLKIMFSYNNKELIINETVPNRFSPKSPDKAHLNLHINSLELGDSAVYFCASSQDGSVEAFFGQGTRLTVV.

With respect to this clonotype: This sequence may be a read error, since a much larger clone differs from it by one base. The V and J genes are TRBV7-2 and TRBJ1-3, with D possibly TRBD1 on 6 matching bases. Germline V gene data show CDR1 as SGHTA and CDR2 as FQGNSA. The CDR3 covers 15 residues. V lost 2 bases, J lost 2 bases, and 10 bases lay in between. This CDR3 is CASSLNGGPGNTIYF. The DNA of the CDR3 is TGTGCCAGCAGCTTAAACGGGGGGCCTGGAAACACCATATATTTT.

The rearrangement joins TRBV6-2 or TRBV6-3 to TRBJ1-1, with D hard to call. Germline CDR1 reads MNHEY; CDR2 reads SVGEGT. V was cut by 6 bases and J by 0 bases, with 23 bases left in between. The CDR3 spans 18 residues. CDR3: CASRPTTNTDYMNTEAFF. CDR3 nucleotides: TGTGCCAGCAGACCTACCACGAATACCGACTACATGAACACTGAAGCTTTCTTT.

There are a few counts of this clonotype. V is TRBV27 and J is TRBJ2-7; TRBD2 matches 11 bases. The CDR3 sequence is 16 residues long. V shed 6 bases, J shed 2 bases, and the junction held 9 bases outside the gene matches. CDR1 MNHEY and CDR2 SMNVEV come from the germline V gene (reference sequence). The CDR3 reads CASSTLTSGKTYEQYF. The CDR3 nucleotides read TGTGCCAGCAGCACACTGACTAGCGGGAAAACCTACGAGCAGTACTTC.

This clonotype was picked up a small number of times. The chain carries TRBV6-2 or TRBV6-3 and TRBJ1-5; possibly TRBD1 for D (5 bases). CDR3 length: 15 amino acids. Trimming cost V 0 bases and J 7 bases, with 13 bases left between them. Germline CDR1 MNHEY, CDR2 SVGEGT. The CDR3 sequence: CASSYSPLGDQPQHF. CDR3 in DNA: TGTGCCAGCAGTTACTCGCCTCTGGGGGACCAGCCCCAGCATTTT.

Regarding this clonotype: A much larger clone is a single base away; this may be a read error. V is TRBV2 and J is TRBJ1-5, with TRBD1 as a possible D gene (6 bases). The CDR3 runs 13 residues. Germline lookup yields CDR1 SNHLY and CDR2 FYNNEI. Trimming took off 6 bases at V and 10 bases at J, with 16 bases between the two ends. CDR3 DNA: TGTGCCAGCAGCTTAGCGGGGGCCCCTCCCCAGCATTTT. Its protein is CASSLAGAPPQHF.

Worth noting for this clonotype: One base away lies a much larger clone, so this may be a sequencing read error. This chain joins TRBV25-1 and TRBJ1-1; maybe TRBD1 (6 bases). Per germline, CDR1 MGHDK and CDR2 SYGVNS. CDR3 length equals 15 residues. Trimming shortened V by 8 bases and J by 1 base, and 17 bases separated the two germline ends. CDR3 loop: CASPPLRDTNTEAFF. The CDR3 DNA is TGTGCCAGCCCACCACTTCGGGACACGAACACTGAAGCTTTCTTT.

This clonotype has ten or more counts. This chain connects TRBV2 to TRBJ1-2; 10 bases match TRBD1. The CDR3 has 14 amino acids. Per the germline V gene, CDR1 is SNHLY and CDR2 is FYNNEI. V lost 6 bases, J lost 2 bases, and 3 bases stayed unmatched. CDR3 nucleotide sequence: TGTGCCAGCAGCGGGACAGGGGTGAACTATGGCTACACCTTC. Translated, it gives CASSGTGVNYGYTF.

This clonotype came up a few times. V usage is TRBV19 and J usage is TRBJ2-7; maybe TRBD2 (6 bases). V lost 9 bases and J lost 0, with 18 bases in between. There are 15 residues in the CDR3. Per the germline V gene, CDR1 is LNHDA and CDR2 is SQIVND (reference sequence). The CDR3 nucleotides read TGTGCCAGCAAAACCGCCGGGACTGGCTCCTACGAGCAGTACTTC. Translating it yields CASKTAGTGSYEQYF.